These 32 T cell receptor beta chains share one sample of origin, sequenced in a study of T-cell reconstitution after alpha-beta-depleted transplantation in children. Library preparation (for TCRbeta) was performed with unique molecular identifiers. TCRdb reprocessed the PCR reads via MiXCR and lists one record per CDR3 protein. The sample records about a million distinct CDR3 sequences, under 30% being singletons. Sequenced material: PBMCs, mostly from graft donor cells, taken 360 days after TCRalphabeta/CD19-depleted stem cell transplant. These receptors originate from a boy under two years old who had a stem cell transplant for SCID, so the T cells may come from the graft donor.

The chain carries TRBV11-2 and TRBJ1-6, with TRBD1 matching 10 bases. Germline CDR1 SGHAT, CDR2 FQNNGV. The CDR3 has 17 residues. The J segment lost 10 bases and the V segment lost 5 bases, leaving 14 bases of the junction unmatched. CDR3 bases: TGTGCCAGCAGCAGAGATGCTGACAGGGGGCAAAGATCACCCCTCCACTTT. Amino acids: CASSRDADRGQRSPLHF. Complete variable domain (other parts from reference TRBV11-2 and TRBJ1-6): EAGVAQSPRYKIIEKRQSVAFWCNPISGHATLYWYQQILGQGPKLLIQFQNNGVVDDSQLPKDRFSAERLKGVDSTLKIQPAKLEDSAVYLCASSRDADRGQRSPLHFGNGTRLTVT.

V and J are TRBV27 and TRBJ2-1; 9 bases line up with TRBD2. Germline assignment: CDR1 MNHEY and CDR2 SMNVEV (reference sequence). The CDR3 covers 16 residues. V shed 6 bases and J 7 bases; nucleotides not matched to a gene: 13. As DNA, the CDR3 is TGTGCCAGCAGCCCACGAACGGGCGGGGGGGCAAATGAGCAGTTCTTC. It codes for CASSPRTGGGANEQFF.

The genes are TRBV12-3 or TRBV12-4 and TRBJ2-1; TRBD1 matches 8 bases. The CDR3 sequence is 15 residues long. V lost 3 bases to trimming and J lost 8 bases; unmatched junction nucleotides: 9. The CDR3 DNA follows: TGTGCCAGCAGTTTCGGGTGGCAGGGGGCGGATGAGCAGTTCTTC. It codes for CASSFGWQGADEQFF.

The CDR3 is CASSYQLGRESYNEQFF. For the CDR3, the DNA is TGTGCCAGCAGCTACCAACTAGGCCGTGAATCCTACAATGAGCAGTTCTTC. The V call is TRBV7-9, the J call TRBJ2-1; maybe TRBD2 (5 bases). Trimming cost V 4 bases and J 1 base, with 17 bases left between them. CDR1 is SEHNR, CDR2 FQNEAQ, per germline (reference sequence). This CDR3 contains 17 residues.

The CDR3 DNA reads as TGTGCCAGCAGCTTCCTTATTGGAGGGGGGACCCAGTACTTC. Its translation: CASSFLIGGGTQYF. The V call is TRBV5-5, the J call TRBJ2-5; D assignment may be TRBD1 or TRBD2 (6 bases each). CDR1 is SGHKS, CDR2 YYEKEE, per germline (reference sequence). Trimming removed 2 bases from V and 7 bases from J, with 15 bases in between. CDR3 length: 14 residues.

The rearrangement uses TRBV24-1 and TRBJ1-2; 7 bases match TRBD1. CDR1 KGHDR and CDR2 SFDVKD come from the germline V gene. The V and J ends lost 3 bases and 4 bases, in that order; junction bases with no gene match: 10. The CDR3 extends over 16 amino acids. The CDR3 protein is CATSDADREDFYGYTF. The CDR3 bases are TGTGCCACCAGTGATGCCGACAGGGAGGATTTCTATGGCTACACCTTC.

The sample holds many counts of this clonotype. A read error may produce the germline difference seen at one junction end. The chain joins TRBV12-3 or TRBV12-4 to TRBJ2-7; D could derive from TRBD1 or TRBD2 (6 bases each). CDR3 size: 13 residues. In nucleotides, the CDR3 is TGCGCCAGCAGCTTGCAGGGGAGGTACGAGCAGTACTTC. Its translation is CASSLQGRYEQYF.

This chain links TRBV5-1 with TRBJ2-7; D is perhaps TRBD2 (6 bases). V was cut by 0 bases and J by 0 bases, with 10 bases left in between. Germline-derived CDR1 and CDR2 are SGHRS and YFSETQ. CDR3 length: 15 residues. The CDR3 loop is CASSLAGLRSYEQYF. For the CDR3, the DNA is TGCGCCAGCAGCTTGGCGGGACTTCGCTCCTACGAGCAGTACTTC.

The rearrangement links TRBV29-1 to TRBJ2-1; 9 bases match TRBD1. CDR1 is SQVTM and CDR2 is ANQGSEA in the germline V gene. The CDR3 is 14 residues long. Unmatched junction bases numbered 4, after V lost 7 bases and J lost 0 bases. The CDR3 loop is CSALGQGSYNEQFF. In DNA form, the CDR3 reads TGCAGCGCCCTGGGACAGGGCTCCTACAATGAGCAGTTCTTC.

V gene TRBV15 combines with J gene TRBJ2-7; no clear D. CDR3 length: 14 residues. Germline CDR1 LNHNV, CDR2 YYDKDF (reference sequence). Trimming stripped 0 bases from V and 4 bases from J, with 10 bases between. The CDR3 reads CATSREAAGYEQYF. The CDR3 DNA reads as TGTGCCACCAGCAGAGAGGCCGCCGGTTACGAGCAGTACTTC.

The chain couples TRBV24-1 to TRBJ2-1; 9 bases align to TRBD2. Trimming took 4 bases from V and 10 from J; bases not matched to a gene: 13. Germline assignment: CDR1 KGHDR and CDR2 SFDVKD. This CDR3 region has 16 residues. Here the CDR3 reads CATSDPGTSPAMEQFF. In nucleotides, the CDR3 is TGTGCCACCAGTGACCCCGGGACTAGCCCTGCCATGGAGCAGTTCTTC.

This clonotype has at least ten counts. The genes are TRBV6-1 and TRBJ2-1; 8 nucleotides match TRBD2. J lost 5 bases, V lost 8 bases, and 8 bases had no gene match. Germline V lookup: CDR1 MNHNS, CDR2 SASEGT. CDR3 size: 14 residues. CDR3 sequence: CASPPRGVDNEQFF. CDR3 bases: TGTGCCAGCCCCCCGCGGGGGGTGGACAATGAGCAGTTCTTC.

This clonotype was found a few times. The V and J genes are TRBV5-6 and TRBJ2-7; 8 nucleotides agree with TRBD1. Germline CDR1 reads SGHDT; CDR2 reads YYEEEE. With 0 bases clipped from V and 4 bases from J, the junction kept 9 bases outside the gene matches. This CDR3 has 16 residues. CDR3 in amino acids: CASSLALGQVIYEQYF. In DNA, the CDR3 is TGTGCCAGCAGCTTGGCCCTGGGACAGGTTATTTACGAGCAGTACTTC.

This clonotype was observed a few times. This chain uses TRBV20-1 with TRBJ2-1; no clear D gene. V lost 6 bases to trimming and J lost 0 bases, with 30 bases between them. The CDR3 loop spans 20 amino acids. Germline V CDR1 and CDR2: DFQATT, SNEGSKA (reference sequence). CDR3 region: CSANCGVGPAPVGSYNEQFF. CDR3 DNA sequence: TGCAGTGCAAACTGTGGGGTCGGCCCCGCCCCGGTTGGCTCCTACAATGAGCAGTTCTTC.

The CDR3 DNA sequence: TGTGCCAGCAGCCGTCGGGGACGGGGAAGAGATACGCAGTATTTT. Amino acids: CASSRRGRGRDTQYF. The chain uses TRBV3-1 and TRBJ2-3; either TRBD1 or TRBD2 may supply D (5 bases each). This CDR3 region has 15 residues. V shed 4 bases and J shed 5 bases, with 16 bases lying between them. Germline CDR1 reads LGHDT; CDR2 reads YNNKEL (reference sequence).

The V gene is TRBV4-2, the J gene TRBJ2-2; 12 bases are a match to TRBD2. Germline CDR1 and CDR2: LGHNA and YNFKEQ. Losses at the gene ends were 4 bases for V and 8 bases for J; bases not matched to a gene: 14. The CDR3 is made up of 18 amino acids. In DNA, the CDR3 is TGTGCCAGCAGCCGACAAATGAAAACTAGCGGGGGGATAGGGGAGCTGTTTTTT. Amino acids: CASSRQMKTSGGIGELFF.

The genes are TRBV5-1 and TRBJ1-1, with no clear D. Germline values: CDR1 SGHRS, CDR2 YFSETQ. The ends were cut back, 4 bases at V and 2 bases at J, with 12 bases in the middle. The CDR3 loop spans 14 amino acids. DNA of the CDR3: TGCGCCAGCAGCGGGCCAGGTTTCAACACTGAAGCTTTCTTT. Protein sequence: CASSGPGFNTEAFF.

This clonotype was observed once. The rearrangement joins TRBV29-1 to TRBJ2-3, with TRBD1 matching 9 bases. Per the germline V gene, CDR1 is SQVTM and CDR2 is ANQGSEA. V trimming: 0 bases; J trimming: 6 bases; junction bases outside the gene matches: 1. This CDR3 spans 13 amino acids. The CDR3 sequence: CSVEEDRGDTQYF. The CDR3 nucleotides are TGCAGCGTTGAAGAGGACAGGGGCGATACGCAGTATTTT.

The gene calls are TRBV20-1 and TRBJ1-1, with TRBD1 matching over 11 bases. After removal of 2 bases from V and 2 bases from J, the junction contained 4 bases not matched to a gene. This CDR3 spans 15 amino acids. Germline V gene data show CDR1 as DFQATT and CDR2 as SNEGSKA (reference sequence). The CDR3 DNA follows: TGCAGTGCTAGACTTTGGACAGGGGGCAACACTGAAGCTTTCTTT. Amino acids: CSARLWTGGNTEAFF.

This clonotype is a singleton in its sample. The V gene is TRBV12-3 or TRBV12-4, the J gene TRBJ2-1; D unresolved. V gave up 2 bases and J gave up 9 bases, with 5 bases separating them. The CDR3 sequence is 11 residues long. Written as DNA, the CDR3 is TGTGCCAGCAGTTTAATGGTTGAGCAGTTCTTC. Translation gives CASSLMVEQFF.

V usage is TRBV6-2 or TRBV6-3 and J usage is TRBJ2-5; 7 bases map to TRBD1. The CDR3 extends over 14 amino acids. The junction had 8 bases not matched to a gene; V was cut back by 6 bases and J by 4 bases. Germline V gene data show CDR1 as MNHEY and CDR2 as SVGEGT. The CDR3, as DNA: TGTGCCAGCAGGGGACAGACCTTCTTAGAGACCCAGTACTTC. This sequence encodes CASRGQTFLETQYF.

This clonotype was detected a few times. The rearrangement uses TRBV7-9 and TRBJ2-5; D ambiguous. CDR1 and CDR2 from the germline V gene are SEHNR and FQNEAQ (reference sequence). V was trimmed by 3 bases and J by 0 bases, leaving 8 bases between them. This CDR3 is 14 amino acids long. Here the CDR3 reads CASSFRRDQETQYF. CDR3 sequence (DNA): TGTGCCAGCAGCTTCCGCCGCGACCAAGAGACCCAGTACTTC. Based on the CDR3 plus reference TRBV7-9 and TRBJ2-5, the full variable domain is DTGVSQNPRHKITKRGQNVTFRCDPISEHNRLYWYRQTLGQGPEFLTYFQNEAQLEKSRLLSDRFSAERPKGSFSTLEIQRTEQGDSAMYLCASSFRRDQETQYFGPGTRLLVL.

This clonotype occurred many times. The rearrangement links TRBV3-1 to TRBJ2-3, with 9 bases lining up with TRBD2. CDR3 length: 17 residues. The trim removed 6 bases at V and 3 bases at J, leaving 13 bases unmatched. Germline CDR1 LGHDT, CDR2 YNNKEL (reference sequence). CDR3 sequence: CASSQPWRGGSTDTQYF. In DNA, the CDR3 is TGTGCCAGCAGTCAACCGTGGCGGGGGGGCAGTACAGATACGCAGTATTTT.

This clonotype was seen a few times. CDR3 protein: CASTPGQPVYEQYF. The DNA for the CDR3 is TGTGCCAGCACTCCGGGACAGCCGGTCTACGAGCAGTACTTC. The V gene is TRBV12-3 or TRBV12-4, the J gene TRBJ2-7; 7 positions agree with TRBD1. The CDR3 runs to 14 residues. The junction had 9 bases not matched to a gene; V was cut back by 7 bases and J by 3 bases.

The rearrangement joins TRBV14 to TRBJ2-3; D might be TRBD2 (6 bases). The germline V gene has CDR1 SGHDN and CDR2 FVKESK. This CDR3 comprises 16 residues. V was pared by 4 bases and J by 1 base, with 15 bases between. As DNA, the CDR3 is TGTGCCAGCAGCCGCTCGCGGGGTGGCGGCACAGATACGCAGTATTTT. Its protein is CASSRSRGGGTDTQYF.

This clonotype was counted between two and nine times. The rearrangement uses TRBV6-1 and TRBJ2-7, with D possibly matching TRBD1 (6 bases). The V and J ends lost 10 bases and 4 bases respectively, with 14 bases between them. The CDR3 is made up of 12 amino acids. Germline CDR1 and CDR2: MNHNS and SASEGT. The CDR3 spells CATDGGFYEQYF. The CDR3 bases are TGTGCCACCGATGGGGGCTTTTACGAGCAGTACTTC.

This clonotype was seen more than once but under ten times. The chain joins TRBV7-2 to TRBJ1-2, with no clear D. V was shortened by 5 bases and J by 4 bases, with 14 bases between the two germline ends. Germline CDR1 and CDR2: SGHTA and FQGNSA. CDR3 length equals 14 residues. This chain's CDR3 is CASSPRAPSYGYTF. DNA of the CDR3: TGTGCCAGCAGCCCCCGGGCTCCGAGCTATGGCTACACCTTC.

This chain joins TRBV15 and TRBJ2-1, with 11 bases that match TRBD2. The V gene end was trimmed by 6 bases and the J gene end by 7 bases; junction bases not matched to a gene: 8. CDR3 size: 15 residues. Germline values: CDR1 LNHNV, CDR2 YYDKDF (reference sequence). CDR3 residues: CATSLSGGARNEQFF. Here the CDR3 DNA reads TGTGCCACCAGTCTTAGCGGGGGGGCGAGGAATGAGCAGTTCTTC.

This clonotype was picked up a small number of times. The chain links TRBV7-2 to TRBJ1-2, with D possibly matching TRBD1 (5 bases). Between the trimmed V and J ends, which lost 5 bases and 6 bases, there was a span of 13 bases. Germline CDR1 is SGHTA and CDR2 is FQGNSA. The CDR3 covers 13 residues. CDR3 residues: CASSPVQGNGYTF. The CDR3, as DNA: TGTGCCAGCAGCCCAGTCCAGGGCAATGGCTACACCTTC.

This chain connects TRBV3-1 to TRBJ1-1; D ambiguous. The CDR3 sequence is 14 residues long. V dropped 0 bases and J dropped 1 base, with 6 bases sitting between them. The germline V gene encodes CDR1 LGHDT and CDR2 YNNKEL (reference sequence). CDR3 protein: CASSQEVRNTEAFF. As DNA, the CDR3 is TGTGCCAGCAGCCAAGAGGTCAGGAACACTGAAGCTTTCTTT.

This clonotype has only a few counts. This CDR3 is CASSTSREPQHF. CDR3 nucleotides: TGTGCCAGCAGTACTTCCAGGGAGCCCCAGCATTTT. The V and J genes are TRBV12-3 or TRBV12-4 and TRBJ1-5, with a weak D call TRBD1 (5 bases). The CDR3 is made up of 12 amino acids. Trimming pared 5 bases from V and 8 bases from J, leaving 10 bases between.

This clonotype was picked up a small number of times. The chain combines TRBV7-8 with TRBJ2-7, with D maybe TRBD2 (5 bases). Germline CDR1 is SGHVS and CDR2 is FQNEAQ. The length of the CDR3 is 15 residues. Deletions cut 2 bases from V and 2 bases from J, with 13 bases between. CDR3 DNA sequence: TGTGCCAGCAGCTTACCAGTTGGGAGTACCTACGAGCAGTACTTC. Translation gives CASSLPVGSTYEQYF.